The 23 T cell receptor beta chains in this list originate from one sample, sequenced in a study of shared clonotypes between healthy human individuals. Sequencing used immunoSEQ multiplex PCR; TCRdb keeps in-frame clones, though not all of them. The sample carries roughly 2,500,000 clones, over 85% recorded once. Sequencing was done on a sample of naive CD4+ T cells from PBMCs. Indicated subset: CD45RA+ positively selected. Every receptor here comes from a man younger than 30 in good health. Some clones in this sample may be carry-over from other donors' samples.

The V call is TRBV7-3, the J call TRBJ2-1; 14 bases align to TRBD2. Trimming took 2 bases from V and 13 from J; bases not matched to a gene: 7. CDR1 and CDR2 from the germline V gene are SGHTA and FQGTGA. The CDR3 has 15 amino acids. As DNA, the CDR3 is TGTGCCAGCAGCTTAGGAGGGACTAGCGGGAGAGAACAGTTCTTC. This codes for CASSLGGTSGREQFF.

V is TRBV7-8 and J is TRBJ1-5, with a possible D match to TRBD1 (6 bases). V lost 5 bases to trimming and J lost 0 bases, with 8 bases between them. The CDR3 extends over 14 amino acids. Germline V gene lookup returns CDR1 SGHVS and CDR2 FQNEAQ. The CDR3 loop is CASSPRGSNQPQHF. CDR3 nucleotides: TGTGCCAGCAGCCCCAGGGGTAGCAATCAGCCCCAGCATTTT.

The chain employs TRBV7-2 and TRBJ2-1; tentative D call: TRBD2 (5 bases). The CDR3 totals 14 residues. The V end was cut by 2 bases, the J end by 7 bases, with 12 bases between. Germline V gives CDR1 SGHTA, CDR2 FQGNSA. As DNA, the CDR3 is TGTGCCAGCAGCTTAAGCCGGGAATGGAATGAGCAGTTCTTC. It yields the protein CASSLSREWNEQFF.

The J gene is TRBJ2-7, the V gene TRBV5-8, with D perhaps TRBD1 (5 bases). Per the germline V gene, CDR1 is SGHTS and CDR2 is YDEGEE. This CDR3 spans 14 amino acids. Trimming left V 6 bases short and J 2 bases short, with 15 bases between. The CDR3 DNA reads as TGTGCCAGCACTACCTGGGGCAGGACCTACGAGCAGTACTTC. Amino acids: CASTTWGRTYEQYF.

The gene calls are TRBV9 and TRBJ1-2, with D possibly TRBD1 on 6 matching bases. The V end lost 4 bases, the J end lost 8 bases, and 18 bases lay between the germline ends. The CDR3 runs 14 residues. Germline CDR1 is SGDLS and CDR2 is YYNGEE. The CDR3 loop is CASSPQQGLTGYTF. The CDR3 DNA reads TGTGCCAGCAGCCCCCAACAGGGTCTGACCGGCTACACCTTC.

This chain uses TRBV28 with TRBJ2-2; tentative D call: TRBD1 (6 bases). CDR3 length equals 14 residues. CDR1 and CDR2 (germline): MDHEN, SYDVKM. V dropped 6 bases and J dropped 1 base, with 9 bases sitting between them. This CDR3 is CASREDRNTGELFF. The CDR3 nucleotides read TGTGCCAGCAGGGAGGACAGGAACACCGGGGAGCTGTTTTTT.

The chain joins TRBV5-1 to TRBJ2-3; 8 nucleotides agree with TRBD1. V lost 0 bases, J lost 6 bases, and 6 bases stayed unmatched. Germline V gene sequence: CDR1 SGHRS, CDR2 YFSETQ. This CDR3 comprises 15 residues. The CDR3 coding sequence is TGCGCCAGCAGCTTGGGGGGGACAGGTCTGGATACGCAGTATTTT. The encoded protein is CASSLGGTGLDTQYF. The full variable domain, in which reference TRBV5-1 and TRBJ2-3 provide the parts outside the CDR3, is KAGVTQTPRYLIKTRGQQVTLSCSPISGHRSVSWYQQTPGQGLQFLFEYFSETQRNKGNFPGRFSGRQFSNSRSEMNVSTLELGDSALYLCASSLGGTGLDTQYFGPGTRLTVL.

The rearrangement links TRBV5-6 to TRBJ2-7; D is unclear. The V end was cut by 1 base, the J end by 2 bases, with 13 bases between. Germline V gene sequence: CDR1 SGHDT, CDR2 YYEEEE. The CDR3 contains 15 residues. For the CDR3, the DNA is TGTGCCAGCAGCTTGCGACGGGTTCGGACCTACGAGCAGTACTTC. This translates into CASSLRRVRTYEQYF.

This clone appeared once. The chain joins TRBV28 to TRBJ2-7; 10 bases align to TRBD2. V lost 7 bases and J lost 2; bases outside the gene matches: 8. In germline, CDR1 is MDHEN, CDR2 SYDVKM. This CDR3 contains 15 residues. This chain's CDR3 is CASKSGGDSPYEQYF. CDR3 in DNA: TGTGCCAGCAAAAGCGGGGGGGACAGTCCCTACGAGCAGTACTTC.

The chain carries TRBV7-2 and TRBJ2-2; TRBD1 is a possible D gene (5 bases). Germline CDR1 and CDR2: SGHTA and FQGNSA. The V gene lost 3 bases and the J gene lost 7 bases, with 12 bases spanning the gap. The CDR3 contains 14 residues. CDR3 nucleotide sequence: TGTGCCAGCAGCTTTTCACAGGTTCTCGGGGAGCTGTTTTTT. Encoded protein: CASSFSQVLGELFF.

The chain links TRBV5-1 to TRBJ2-7, with a tentative D call TRBD2 (5 bases). CDR1 is SGHRS, CDR2 YFSETQ, per germline. This CDR3 is built from 14 residues. V was cut by 4 bases and J by 0 bases, with 11 bases left in between. CDR3 coding DNA: TGCGCCAGCAGCATGGGAGTTAGCTCCTACGAGCAGTACTTC. Translation: CASSMGVSSYEQYF.

The chain is built from TRBV9 and TRBJ2-7; TRBD2 is a possible D gene (5 bases). CDR1 and CDR2 (germline): SGDLS, YYNGEE. The V end was cut by 2 bases, the J end by 4 bases, with 16 bases between. The CDR3 consists of 15 residues. DNA of the CDR3: TGTGCCAGCAGCGTGACTAACGGGGTAGGGTACGAGCAGTACTTC. Amino acids: CASSVTNGVGYEQYF. Looking up the rest from reference TRBV9 and TRBJ2-7 gives the full variable domain: DSGVTQTPKHLITATGQRVTLRCSPRSGDLSVYWYQQSLDQGLQFLIQYYNGEERAKGNILERFSAQQFPDLHSELNLSSLELGDSALYFCASSVTNGVGYEQYFGPGTRLTVT.

The V and J genes are TRBV28 and TRBJ2-7; tentative D call: TRBD1 (6 bases). Germline V gene lookup returns CDR1 MDHEN and CDR2 SYDVKM. The CDR3 has 14 residues. With 3 bases removed from V and 9 bases from J, the gap between germline ends came to 18 bases. The DNA for the CDR3 is TGTGCCAGCAGTTTCAGCAGGGGCGGTTCAGGGCAGTACTTC. Protein sequence: CASSFSRGGSGQYF.

With regard to this clone: Other DNA sequences in the sample encode the same CDR3. This chain joins TRBV5-1 and TRBJ2-7; 10 nucleotides match TRBD2. The CDR3 is made up of 16 amino acids. Germline CDR1 SGHRS, CDR2 YFSETQ. V was clipped by 0 bases and J by 2 bases; unmatched bases: 5. The CDR3 DNA sequence: TGCGCCAGCAGCTTGGAAGGGCTAGCGGGGGCCTACGAGCAGTACTTC. Amino acid sequence: CASSLEGLAGAYEQYF.

The rearrangement joins TRBV6-1 to TRBJ2-3; 8 nucleotides match TRBD2. Unmatched junction bases numbered 18, after V lost 2 bases and J lost 8 bases. The CDR3 is 18 residues long. Germline-derived CDR1 and CDR2 are MNHNS and SASEGT. In DNA, the CDR3 is TGTGCCAGCAGTGAACTCGGAAGAAGCGGGAGCATAGGGACTACGCAGTATTTT. Amino acids: CASSELGRSGSIGTTQYF.

The chain joins TRBV7-3 to TRBJ2-2; TRBD1 agrees at 7 bases. This CDR3 contains 16 residues. V shed 5 bases, J shed 2 bases, and the junction held 8 bases outside the gene matches. CDR1 SGHTA and CDR2 FQGTGA come from the germline V gene. The CDR3 region is CASSTRQGYNTGELFF. For the CDR3, the DNA is TGTGCCAGCAGCACTAGACAGGGTTATAACACCGGGGAGCTGTTTTTT.

The sample holds one count of this clone. The rearrangement uses TRBV13 and TRBJ2-1; a possible D gene is TRBD2 (5 bases). The germline V gene encodes CDR1 PRHDT and CDR2 FYEKMQ (reference sequence). This CDR3 is 17 amino acids long. V gave up 4 bases and J gave up 2 bases, with 18 bases separating them. CDR3 residues: CASSSRGRAFTYNEQFF. The CDR3 DNA sequence: TGTGCCAGCAGCTCCCGGGGTAGGGCGTTCACCTACAATGAGCAGTTCTTC.

The rearrangement joins TRBV11-2 to TRBJ1-3; 10 bases are shared with TRBD1. The CDR3 extends over 16 amino acids. Per germline, CDR1 SGHAT and CDR2 FQNNGV. J was trimmed by 9 bases and V by 7 bases; bases with no gene match: 15. The CDR3 sequence is CASNKDRGTRPGTIYF. The DNA of the CDR3 is TGTGCCAGCAATAAGGACAGGGGGACACGGCCCGGCACCATATATTTT.

The rearrangement joins TRBV28 to TRBJ2-5; D may be TRBD1 (6 bases). V lost 5 bases, J lost 1 base, and 11 bases lay in between. CDR1 and CDR2 (germline): MDHEN, SYDVKM. CDR3 length: 14 residues. CDR3 sequence reads: CASSPDRLQETQYF. The CDR3 nucleotides are TGTGCCAGCAGTCCGGACAGACTCCAAGAGACCCAGTACTTC.

The chain is built from TRBV7-8 and TRBJ2-1; TRBD2 matches at 7 bases. This CDR3 is 15 amino acids long. Germline V CDR1 and CDR2: SGHVS, FQNEAQ. After removal of 10 bases from V and 6 bases from J, the junction contained 15 bases not matched to a gene. The CDR3 loop is CATSPAGGRTNEQFF. As DNA, the CDR3 is TGTGCCACCTCTCCCGCGGGCGGGAGAACCAATGAGCAGTTCTTC.

This chain links TRBV18 with TRBJ2-2, with D possibly matching TRBD1 (5 bases). Germline CDR1 KGHSH, CDR2 LQKENI. Trimming removed 8 bases from V and 1 base from J, with 17 bases in between. The length of the CDR3 is 16 residues. The CDR3 here is CASSKGHLGNTGELFF. CDR3 bases: TGTGCCAGCAGCAAGGGGCACCTGGGGAACACCGGGGAGCTGTTTTTT. Filled out from reference TRBV18 and TRBJ2-2, the complete variable domain reads NAGVMQNPRHLVRRRGQEARLRCSPMKGHSHVYWYRQLPEEGLKFMVYLQKENIIDESGMPKERFSAEFPKEGPSILRIQQVVRGDSAAYFCASSKGHLGNTGELFFGEGSRLTVL.

This chain links TRBV29-1 with TRBJ2-5; TRBD2 is a possible D gene (6 bases). The J call may be wrong; the DNA end is better matched by TRBJ2-7. The CDR3 has 11 amino acids. Per germline, CDR1 SQVTM and CDR2 ANQGSEA. The CDR3 is CSVDAGYEQYF. The DNA for the CDR3 is TGCAGCGTTGATGCGGGGTACGAGCAGTACTTC.

This clone was recorded a few times. The CDR3 protein is CSVAGQVGTEAFF. The CDR3 bases are TGCAGCGTCGCGGGACAGGTAGGCACTGAAGCTTTCTTT. The chain is built from TRBV29-1 and TRBJ1-1; 8 nucleotides match TRBD1. V gave up 6 bases and J gave up 4 bases; unmatched junction bases: 7. Germline V gene lookup returns CDR1 SQVTM and CDR2 ANQGSEA. The CDR3 contains 13 residues.